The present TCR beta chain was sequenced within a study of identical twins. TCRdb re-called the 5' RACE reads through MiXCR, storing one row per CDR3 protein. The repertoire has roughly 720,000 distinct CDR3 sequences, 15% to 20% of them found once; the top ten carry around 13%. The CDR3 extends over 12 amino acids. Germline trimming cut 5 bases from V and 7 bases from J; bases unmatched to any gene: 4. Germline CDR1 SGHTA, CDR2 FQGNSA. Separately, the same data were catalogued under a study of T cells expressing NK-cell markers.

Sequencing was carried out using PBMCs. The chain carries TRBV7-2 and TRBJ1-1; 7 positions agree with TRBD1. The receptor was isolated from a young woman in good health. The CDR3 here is CASSPRDSEAFF. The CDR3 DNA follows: TGTGCCAGCAGCCCCCGGGACAGTGAAGCTTTCTTT.